These T cell receptor beta chains were read from a single sample in a study of shared clonotypes between healthy human individuals. Libraries were prepared by immunoSEQ multiplex PCR; TCRdb keeps only in-frame clonotypes and omits some of them. Counted here are about 1.5 million clones, nearly 99% occurring once; the ten biggest clones make up about 0.42%. The specimen sequenced was naive CD4+ T cells sorted from blood. The receptor source for this set is a man aged 25 to 40 in good health. Each CDR3 is given with its conserved first and last residue. Each record gives: V gene, J gene, D gene, clone size, CDR3 DNA, CDR3 protein. D genes are given only for firm matches. Not all rows give a size; the values are once, few, many and, for expanded clones, a class.

TRBV29-1	TRBJ1-4	NA	NA	TGCAGCGTTGAAGGGGGGGCTGAAAAACTGTTTTTT	CSVEGGAEKLFF
TRBV5-1	TRBJ2-1	TRBD2	NA	TGCGCCAGCAGCCCTTGGGCCGGGACTAGCGTAAACAATGAGCAGTTCTTC	CASSPWAGTSVNNEQFF
TRBV6-1	TRBJ1-1	NA	NA	TGTGCCAGCAACGGGGTATGGGCGGGTCCCGCTTTCTTT	CASNGVWAGPAFF
TRBV5-1	TRBJ2-3	TRBD2	NA	TGCGCCAGCAGCTTTCTCGTGGCTAGCGGCGGCACAGATACGCAGTATTTT	CASSFLVASGGTDTQYF
TRBV19	TRBJ1-1	NA	NA	TGTGCCAGTAGTATAGGCGCAGGGGTGAACACTGAAGCTTTCTTT	CASSIGAGVNTEAFF
TRBV18	TRBJ1-1	NA	NA	TGTGCCAGCTCACAGGACTCAAACACTGAAGCTTTCTTT	CASSQDSNTEAFF
TRBV5-1	TRBJ2-1	NA	NA	TGCGCCAGCAGCTTAACTTCTATACAGTCCTACAATGAGCAGTTCTTC	CASSLTSIQSYNEQFF
TRBV7-2	TRBJ1-5	NA	NA	TGTGCCAGCACCCGGGACATTTCTAGCAATCAGCCCCAGCATTTT	CASTRDISSNQPQHF
TRBV27	TRBJ2-7	NA	NA	TGTGCCAGCAGTTCGCCAGCCGGACAGTTCCGAGGATCCTACGAGCAGTACTTC	CASSSPAGQFRGSYEQYF
TRBV6-1	TRBJ2-4	TRBD2	once	TGTGCCAGCAGTGATATGCGGGCGGGAGGGCCGCAGTACTTC	CASSDMRAGGPQYF
TRBV19	TRBJ2-3	NA	NA	TGTGCCAGTAGTATCGATGGGGACAGCACAGATACGCAGTATTTT	CASSIDGDSTDTQYF
TRBV18	TRBJ2-7	NA	NA	TGTGCCAGCTCACCAGGGGCAGGGGGGAACTACGAGCAGTACTTC	CASSPGAGGNYEQYF
TRBV30	TRBJ2-6	TRBD1	NA	TGTGCCTGGAGTATACAGGGGACCGGGGCCAACGTCCTGACTTTC	CAWSIQGTGANVLTF
TRBV10-2	TRBJ1-5	NA	NA	TGCGCCAGCAGTGAGAGGGCCGGGGGCAATCAGCCCCAGCATTTT	CASSERAGGNQPQHF
TRBV2	TRBJ2-7	TRBD2	NA	TGTGCCAGCAGTCCGGGACTAGCGGGATACTACGAGCAGTACTTC	CASSPGLAGYYEQYF
TRBV30	TRBJ2-7	TRBD2	NA	TGTGCCTGGACTTCCCGCGGGGGGCTGTACGAGCAGTACTTC	CAWTSRGGLYEQYF
TRBV18	TRBJ1-2	NA	NA	TGTGCCAGCTCCCCCTGGAGACAGGACATATATGGCTACACCTTC	CASSPWRQDIYGYTF
TRBV9	TRBJ2-3	NA	NA	TGTGCCAGCAATCCATCTAGCACAGATACGCAGTATTTT	CASNPSSTDTQYF
TRBV18	TRBJ2-5	NA	NA	TGTGCCAGCTCACCAATCACGACAGGAGTCCAAGAGACCCAGTACTTC	CASSPITTGVQETQYF
TRBV2	TRBJ1-5	TRBD1	NA	TGTGCCAGCAGTGAACTTCGACAGGGGGCCCAGCCCCAGCATTTT	CASSELRQGAQPQHF
TRBV18	TRBJ2-5	NA	NA	TGTGCCAGCTCACCTCTAAGGCGGGAGACCCAGTACTTC	CASSPLRRETQYF
TRBV11-2	TRBJ2-1	NA	once	TGTGCCAGCAGCTCCTATGGCGGGCACCTCAATGAGCAGTTCTTC	CASSSYGGHLNEQFF
TRBV7-9	TRBJ2-7	NA	NA	TGTGCCAGCAGCTTAGATACTAGTCACGAGCAGTACTTC	CASSLDTSHEQYF
TRBV19	TRBJ2-3	NA	NA	TGTGCCAGTAGTGAAAACACAGATACGCAGTATTTT	CASSENTDTQYF
TRBV4-1	TRBJ1-1	TRBD1	NA	TGCGCCAGCAGCTTAGACGGGACAGGGCTCACTGAAGCTTTCTTT	CASSLDGTGLTEAFF
TRBV28	TRBJ2-1	NA	NA	TGTGCCAGCAGTTCCGACTCAAGCTACAATGAGCAGTTCTTC	CASSSDSSYNEQFF
TRBV27	TRBJ2-7	NA	once	TGTGCCAGCAGCCCCTCGACCGGGCCTACCTACGAGCAGTACTTC	CASSPSTGPTYEQYF
TRBV10-3	TRBJ2-1	TRBD2	NA	TGTGCCATCAGTGAGTCAGAAACTAGCGGGGGATACAATGAGCAGTTCTTC	CAISESETSGGYNEQFF
TRBV11-2	TRBJ2-7	NA	NA	TGTGCCAGCAGCTTAGATCCTGGCAGCTACGAGCAGTACTTC	CASSLDPGSYEQYF
TRBV2	TRBJ2-7	TRBD2	NA	TGTGCCAGCAGAAAGACTAGCGGGAGCAATGACGAGCAGTACTTC	CASRKTSGSNDEQYF
TRBV5-5	TRBJ1-2	TRBD1	NA	TGTGCCAGCGCAAAAGGGGGACAGGCTTTCGGTGGCTACACCTTC	CASAKGGQAFGGYTF
TRBV10-3	TRBJ2-1	TRBD2	NA	TGTGCCAACGGACTAGCGGGAGAGCAGTTCTTC	CANGLAGEQFF
TRBV7-9	TRBJ2-7	TRBD1	NA	TGTGCCGGCACCGGGACAGGGACCTACGAGCAGTACTTC	CAGTGTGTYEQYF
TRBV7-2	TRBJ1-2	NA	NA	TGTGCCAGCAGCTCTGGATTGAGCTATGGCTACACCTTC	CASSSGLSYGYTF
TRBV7-9	TRBJ2-1	TRBD2	NA	TGTGCCAGCAGCCTTCAAGCGGGAGGAAGCAATGAGCAGTTCTTC	CASSLQAGGSNEQFF
TRBV9	TRBJ2-5	TRBD2	NA	TGTGCCAGCAGCCTCGCGCTAGCGGGAGGGAACCAAGAGACCCAGTACTTC	CASSLALAGGNQETQYF
TRBV30	TRBJ1-5	NA	NA	TGTGCCTGGAGGGGGAGGTTCAATCAGCCCCAGCATTTT	CAWRGRFNQPQHF
TRBV10-3	TRBJ2-7	NA	NA	TGTGCCATCACAAACGGGAGTTTGTCCTACGAGCAGTACTTC	CAITNGSLSYEQYF
TRBV5-1	TRBJ1-1	NA	once	TGCGCCAGCAGCTTTAACTTGGGTAACACTGAAGCTTTCTTT	CASSFNLGNTEAFF
TRBV28	TRBJ2-7	NA	NA	TGTGCCAGCAGTTTATACAGACGCTACGAGCAGTACTTC	CASSLYRRYEQYF